This TCR beta chain was observed in a study of post-analysis software for immune sequencing data. About the research overall: The cohort encompassed relapsing-remitting, secondary progressive and progressive-relapsing multiple sclerosis disease courses. Study-level points and caveats: Controls showed lower frequencies than patients for five TRBV segments, and TRBV5-6, TRBV5-1 and TRBV20-1 were among these. Samples made in the same batch grouped tightly together by F measure. Those with multiple sclerosis, the patient group, showed significantly lower normalized Chao1 diversity than controls.

Trimming took off 7 bases at V and 2 bases at J, with 7 bases between the two ends. Germline V CDR1 and CDR2: LGHNT, FRNRAP. CDR3 length: 12 residues. The TCR beta cDNA libraries contained unique molecular identifiers. Some 500,000 cDNA molecules were obtained from roughly 1.1 to 9.2 million T cells. Each CDR3 protein is one row after TCRdb ran MiXCR on the PCR reads. Here the sample spans about 540,000 distinct CDR3 sequences, less than 40% being singletons. This clonotype was observed at least ten times. The antigen is undetermined. The chain employs TRBV12-5 and TRBJ2-3; D ambiguous. This clonotype was obtained from a girl aged 2 to 17 with multiple sclerosis. The sequencing sample was made of blood. DNA of the CDR3: TGTGCTAGTGCGCCCACCACAGATACGCAGTATTTT. Its translation: CASAPTTDTQYF.